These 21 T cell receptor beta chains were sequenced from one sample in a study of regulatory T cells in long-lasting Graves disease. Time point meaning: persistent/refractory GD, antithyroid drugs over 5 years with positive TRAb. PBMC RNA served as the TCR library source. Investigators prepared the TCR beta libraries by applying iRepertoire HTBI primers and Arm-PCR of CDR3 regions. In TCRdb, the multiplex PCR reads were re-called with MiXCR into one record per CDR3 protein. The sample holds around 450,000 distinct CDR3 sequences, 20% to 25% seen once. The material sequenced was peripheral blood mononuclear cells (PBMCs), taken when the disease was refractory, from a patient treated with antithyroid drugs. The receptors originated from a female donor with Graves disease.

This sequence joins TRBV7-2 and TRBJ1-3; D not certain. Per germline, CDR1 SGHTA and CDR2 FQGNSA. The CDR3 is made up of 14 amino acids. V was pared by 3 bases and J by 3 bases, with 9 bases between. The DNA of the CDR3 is TGTGCCAGCAGCTTTGGACCCTATGGAAACACCATATATTTT. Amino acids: CASSFGPYGNTIYF.

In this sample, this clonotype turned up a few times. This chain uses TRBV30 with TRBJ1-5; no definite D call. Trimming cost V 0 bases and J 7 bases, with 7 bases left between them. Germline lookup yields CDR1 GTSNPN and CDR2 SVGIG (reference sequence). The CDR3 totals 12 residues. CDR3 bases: TGTGCCTGGAGTGTAGCGAGGCAGCCCCAGCATTTT. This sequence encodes CAWSVARQPQHF.

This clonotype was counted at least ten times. The CDR3 DNA reads as TGTGCCAGCAGATCATGGACAGGGGCTAATCAGCCCCAGCATTTT. Translated: CASRSWTGANQPQHF. The rearrangement links TRBV12-3 or TRBV12-4 to TRBJ1-5; 9 bases agree with TRBD1. V lost 6 bases and J lost 4; bases outside the gene matches: 7. The CDR3 is 15 residues long.

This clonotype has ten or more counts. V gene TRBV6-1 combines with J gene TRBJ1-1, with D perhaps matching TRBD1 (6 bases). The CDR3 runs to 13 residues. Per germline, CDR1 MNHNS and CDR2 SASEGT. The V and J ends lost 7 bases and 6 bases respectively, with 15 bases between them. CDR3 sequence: CASTDTGGAEAFF. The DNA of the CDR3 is TGTGCCAGCACCGATACCGGGGGCGCTGAAGCTTTCTTT.

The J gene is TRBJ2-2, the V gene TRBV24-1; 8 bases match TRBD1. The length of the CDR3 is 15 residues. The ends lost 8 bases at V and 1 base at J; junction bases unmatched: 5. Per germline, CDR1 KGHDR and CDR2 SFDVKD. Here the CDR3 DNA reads TGTGCCACCACCCACGGACAGGGGAACACCGGGGAGCTGTTTTTT. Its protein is CATTHGQGNTGELFF.

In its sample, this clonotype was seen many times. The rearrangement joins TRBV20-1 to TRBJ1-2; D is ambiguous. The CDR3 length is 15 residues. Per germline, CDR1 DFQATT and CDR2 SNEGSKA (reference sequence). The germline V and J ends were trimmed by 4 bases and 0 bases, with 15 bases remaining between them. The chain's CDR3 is CSAKEVIGSNYGYTF. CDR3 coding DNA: TGCAGTGCTAAGGAGGTGATCGGATCTAACTATGGCTACACCTTC.

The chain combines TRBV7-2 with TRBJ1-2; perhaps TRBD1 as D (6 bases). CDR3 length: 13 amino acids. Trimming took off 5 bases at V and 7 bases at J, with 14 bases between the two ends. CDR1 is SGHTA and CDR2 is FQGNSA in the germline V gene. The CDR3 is CASSPRQEGGYTF. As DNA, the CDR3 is TGTGCCAGCAGCCCCCGACAGGAGGGTGGCTACACCTTC.

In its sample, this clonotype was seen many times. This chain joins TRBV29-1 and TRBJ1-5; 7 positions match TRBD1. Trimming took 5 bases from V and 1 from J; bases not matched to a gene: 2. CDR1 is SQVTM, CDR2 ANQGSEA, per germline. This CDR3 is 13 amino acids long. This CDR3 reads CSVWTGSNQPQHF. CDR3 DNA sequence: TGCAGCGTTTGGACAGGAAGCAATCAGCCCCAGCATTTT.

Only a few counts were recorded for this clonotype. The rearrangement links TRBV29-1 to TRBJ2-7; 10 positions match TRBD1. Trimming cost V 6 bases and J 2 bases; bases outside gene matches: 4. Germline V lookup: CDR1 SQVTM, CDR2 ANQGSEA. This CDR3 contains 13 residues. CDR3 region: CSVAGTGAYEQYF. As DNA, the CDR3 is TGCAGCGTCGCCGGGACAGGGGCCTACGAGCAGTACTTC.

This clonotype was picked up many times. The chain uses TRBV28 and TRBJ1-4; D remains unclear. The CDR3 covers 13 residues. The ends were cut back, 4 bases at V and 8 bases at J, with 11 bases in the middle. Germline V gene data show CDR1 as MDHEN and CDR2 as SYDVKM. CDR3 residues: CASSYRLGEKLFF. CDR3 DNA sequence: TGTGCCAGCAGTTATCGACTTGGGGAAAAACTGTTTTTT.

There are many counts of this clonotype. This CDR3 reads CATSDPRDGPYGYTF. The CDR3 coding sequence is TGTGCCACCAGTGATCCCAGGGACGGCCCCTATGGCTACACCTTC. This chain joins TRBV24-1 and TRBJ1-2; maybe TRBD1 (5 bases). V was pared by 3 bases and J by 4 bases, with 14 bases between. Germline values: CDR1 KGHDR, CDR2 SFDVKD. This CDR3 region has 15 residues.

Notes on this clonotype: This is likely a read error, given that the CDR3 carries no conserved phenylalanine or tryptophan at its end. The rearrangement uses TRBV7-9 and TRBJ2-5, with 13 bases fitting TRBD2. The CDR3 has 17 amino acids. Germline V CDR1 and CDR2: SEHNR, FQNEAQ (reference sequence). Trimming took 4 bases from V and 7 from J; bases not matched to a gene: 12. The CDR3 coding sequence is TGTGCCAGCAGCTCCTACCCCGGACTAGCGGGAGTGGGGACCCAGTACCTC. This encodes CASSSYPGLAGVGTQYL.

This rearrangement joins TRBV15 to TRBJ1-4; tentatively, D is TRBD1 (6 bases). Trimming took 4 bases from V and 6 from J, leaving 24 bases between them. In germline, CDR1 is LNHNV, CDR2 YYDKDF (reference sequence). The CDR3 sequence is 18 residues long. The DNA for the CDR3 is TGTGCCACCAGCACCCCGTCCCCTACCAGGGGACGGGATGAAAAACTGTTTTTT. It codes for CATSTPSPTRGRDEKLFF.

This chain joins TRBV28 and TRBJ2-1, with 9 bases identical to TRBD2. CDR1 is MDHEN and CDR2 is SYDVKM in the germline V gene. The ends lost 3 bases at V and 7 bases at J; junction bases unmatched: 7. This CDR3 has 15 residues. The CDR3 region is CASSFRRGGRNEQFF. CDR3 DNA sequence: TGTGCCAGCAGTTTTCGGCGGGGGGGCCGGAATGAGCAGTTCTTC.

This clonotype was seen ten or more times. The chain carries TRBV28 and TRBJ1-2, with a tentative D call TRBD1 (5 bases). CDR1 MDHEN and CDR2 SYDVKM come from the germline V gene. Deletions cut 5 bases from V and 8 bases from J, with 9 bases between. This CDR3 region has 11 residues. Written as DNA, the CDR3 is TGTGCCAGCAGTCCCAGGGACGGCTACACCTTC. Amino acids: CASSPRDGYTF.

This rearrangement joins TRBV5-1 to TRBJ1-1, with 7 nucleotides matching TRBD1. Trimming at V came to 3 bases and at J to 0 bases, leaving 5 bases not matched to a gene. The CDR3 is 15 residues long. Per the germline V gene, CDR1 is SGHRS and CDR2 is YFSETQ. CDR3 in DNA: TGCGCCAGCAGCTGGGGGGGACAGATGAACACTGAAGCTTTCTTT. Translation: CASSWGGQMNTEAFF. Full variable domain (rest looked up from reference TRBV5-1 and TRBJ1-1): KAGVTQTPRYLIKTRGQQVTLSCSPISGHRSVSWYQQTPGQGLQFLFEYFSETQRNKGNFPGRFSGRQFSNSRSEMNVSTLELGDSALYLCASSWGGQMNTEAFFGQGTRLTVV.

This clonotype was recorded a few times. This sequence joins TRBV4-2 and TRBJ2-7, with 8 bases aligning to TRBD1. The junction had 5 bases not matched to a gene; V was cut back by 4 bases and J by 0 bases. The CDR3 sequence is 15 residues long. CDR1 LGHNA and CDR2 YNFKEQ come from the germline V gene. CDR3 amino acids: CASSPRQGSSYEQYF. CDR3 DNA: TGTGCCAGCAGCCCCCGACAGGGGAGCTCCTACGAGCAGTACTTC.

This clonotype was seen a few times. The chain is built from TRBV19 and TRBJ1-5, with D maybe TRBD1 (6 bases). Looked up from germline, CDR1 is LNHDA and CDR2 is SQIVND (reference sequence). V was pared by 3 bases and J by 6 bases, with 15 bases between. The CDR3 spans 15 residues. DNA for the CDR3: TGTGCCAGTAGTATGTGGGGGGCGCGGAGTCAGCCCCAGCATTTT. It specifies CASSMWGARSQPQHF.

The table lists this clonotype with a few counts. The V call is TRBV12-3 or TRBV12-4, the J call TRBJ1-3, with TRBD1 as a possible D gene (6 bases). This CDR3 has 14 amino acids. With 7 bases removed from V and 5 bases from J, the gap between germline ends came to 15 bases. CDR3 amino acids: CASKRQASRNTIYF. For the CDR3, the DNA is TGTGCCAGCAAGAGACAGGCATCACGAAACACCATATATTTT.

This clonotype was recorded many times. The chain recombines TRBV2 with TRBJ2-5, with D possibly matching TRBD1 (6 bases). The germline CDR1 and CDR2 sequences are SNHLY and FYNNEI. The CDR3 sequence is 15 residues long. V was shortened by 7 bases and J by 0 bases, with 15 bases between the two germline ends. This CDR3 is CASIRDIGNQETQYF. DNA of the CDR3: TGTGCCAGCATTAGGGACATCGGGAACCAAGAGACCCAGTACTTC.

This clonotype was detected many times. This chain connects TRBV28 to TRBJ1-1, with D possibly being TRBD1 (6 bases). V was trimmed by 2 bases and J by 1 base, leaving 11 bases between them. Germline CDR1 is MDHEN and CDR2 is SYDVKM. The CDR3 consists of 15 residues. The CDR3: CASSLGGQGNTEAFF. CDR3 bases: TGTGCCAGCAGTTTAGGGGGGCAGGGGAACACTGAAGCTTTCTTT.